This TCR beta chain was captured by sequencing in a study of T cell responses to AZD1222 COVID-19 vaccine. Study background: Pooled in the analysis were second doses at about 4 or about 12 weeks. Overall study results and limits: Most donors were white British, females outnumbered males, and clonal diversity was possibly underestimated. Spike was spanned by vaccine-associated CD4 TCRs, which were dominant at 160-218 and 743-854.

Details on this clone: Its antigen is still unknown.

Germline V lookup: CDR1 WSHSY, CDR2 SAAADI. The CDR3 spans 14 residues. Unmatched junction bases numbered 11, after V lost 10 bases and J lost 4 bases. The data were produced by immunoSEQ multiplex PCR, yet TCRdb's version contains in-frame clones alone and is incomplete. Among 200,000 or so clones listed, approximately 90% were seen once. This TCR came from an adult in good health. V gene TRBV10-2 combines with J gene TRBJ2-7; 9 bases are shared with TRBD1. The sample in question was peripheral blood, obtained on day 0 of AZD1222 vaccination. In nucleotides, the CDR3 is TGCGCCACCCTACCGGGACAGGGAAGGTACGAGCAGTACTTC. It yields the protein CATLPGQGRYEQYF.